These 20 T cell receptor beta chains came from one sample sequenced in a study of CD8+ T cells in alopecia areata. The authors extracted RNA and reverse transcribed it into cDNA as the sequencing template. Sequencing used immunoSEQ multiplex PCR; TCRdb keeps in-frame clones, though not all of them. The table has over 110,000 clones, around 51% seen once. The specimen was CD4+ T cells sorted from blood, collected at week 0. The receptors derive from a human donor with alopecia areata.

The V gene is TRBV7-8, the J gene TRBJ2-3; D uncertain. This CDR3 region has 12 residues. V was clipped by 5 bases and J by 1 base, with 4 bases between them. CDR1 is SGHVS, CDR2 FQNEAQ, per germline. CDR3 bases: TGTGCCAGCAGCCCCGGCACAGATACGCAGTATTTT. As protein: CASSPGTDTQYF.

This chain links TRBV19 with TRBJ2-1; D tentatively reads TRBD1 or TRBD2 (5 bases each). This CDR3 has 14 residues. CDR1 and CDR2 from the germline V gene are LNHDA and SQIVND (reference sequence). With 10 bases removed from V and 7 bases from J, the gap between germline ends came to 20 bases. CDR3 sequence reads: CATLGARPGNEQFF. Here the CDR3 DNA reads TGTGCCACCCTCGGGGCACGACCTGGAAATGAGCAGTTCTTC.

A few counts support this clone. The V gene is TRBV7-2, the J gene TRBJ2-5, with D possibly TRBD2 on 6 matching bases. The V gene lost 5 bases and the J gene lost 1 base, with 14 bases spanning the gap. The CDR3 extends over 15 amino acids. Germline-derived CDR1 and CDR2 are SGHTA and FQGNSA. The CDR3 region has the DNA TGTGCCAGCAGCCGCCGTAGCGGAGTCCAAGAGACCCAGTACTTC. Protein: CASSRRSGVQETQYF.

V usage is TRBV6-5 and J usage is TRBJ2-2, with D possibly called TRBD1 or TRBD2 (5 bases each). The germline V gene has CDR1 MNHEY and CDR2 SVGAGI. This CDR3 is 11 amino acids long. V dropped 7 bases and J dropped 9 bases, with 9 bases sitting between them. The CDR3 DNA follows: TGTGCCAGCATCGGGGACCGGGAGCTGTTTTTT. Amino acid sequence: CASIGDRELFF.

The J gene is TRBJ2-5, the V gene TRBV4-2; D not resolved. CDR3 length: 13 amino acids. Trimming removed 4 bases from V and 4 bases from J, with 10 bases in between. CDR1 and CDR2 (germline): LGHNA, YNFKEQ. CDR3 nucleotide sequence: TGTGCCAGCAGCCCGCCCCACTTAGAGACCCAGTACTTC. Amino acids: CASSPPHLETQYF.

This clone was observed a few times. This chain connects TRBV29-1 to TRBJ1-4, with a tentative D call TRBD1 (6 bases). V was pared by 6 bases and J by 8 bases, with 19 bases between. This CDR3 region has 14 residues. Germline CDR1 and CDR2: SQVTM and ANQGSEA. The CDR3 protein is CSVSGGPQGEKLFF. CDR3 coding DNA: TGCAGCGTCTCCGGGGGCCCGCAGGGCGAAAAACTGTTTTTT.

This rearrangement joins TRBV18 to TRBJ1-2; D not resolved. The germline CDR1 and CDR2 sequences are KGHSH and LQKENI. CDR3 length: 16 residues. Trimming took off 2 bases at V and 0 bases at J, with 13 bases between the two ends. DNA of the CDR3: TGTGCCAGCTCACCAGACATTGGGCGAACTAACTATGGCTACACCTTC. It is translated as CASSPDIGRTNYGYTF.

J is TRBJ2-4 and V is TRBV2, with D tentatively TRBD1 (5 bases). The V end was cut by 4 bases, the J end by 8 bases, with 15 bases between. Per germline, CDR1 SNHLY and CDR2 FYNNEI. CDR3 length: 14 amino acids. CDR3 protein: CASSGDRYKDIQYF. The CDR3 DNA sequence: TGTGCCAGCAGTGGAGACAGATATAAGGACATTCAGTACTTC.

The sample holds one count of this clone. The genes are TRBV30 and TRBJ2-7; perhaps TRBD2 as D (6 bases). Trimming cost V 3 bases and J 2 bases, with 20 bases left between them. The CDR3 contains 16 residues. Germline V gives CDR1 GTSNPN, CDR2 SVGIG (reference sequence). The CDR3 sequence: CAWRNWNAGRTYEQYF. In nucleotides, the CDR3 is TGTGCCTGGAGGAATTGGAACGCGGGGAGGACCTACGAGCAGTACTTC.

There are a few counts of this clone. V usage is TRBV19 and J usage is TRBJ1-2; TRBD1 aligns across 7 bases. This CDR3 spans 14 amino acids. V trimming: 3 bases; J trimming: 2 bases; junction bases outside the gene matches: 3. Germline V gene data show CDR1 as LNHDA and CDR2 as SQIVND (reference sequence). The CDR3: CASSIGQANYGYTF. The CDR3 coding sequence is TGTGCCAGTAGTATCGGACAGGCCAACTATGGCTACACCTTC.

This clone has just a few counts. The chain combines TRBV6-1 with TRBJ2-7, with 10 nucleotides matching TRBD1. V shed 6 bases and J 5 bases; nucleotides not matched to a gene: 10. This CDR3 contains 15 residues. Germline assignment: CDR1 MNHNS and CDR2 SASEGT. Here the CDR3 reads CASRPRDRGRDEQYF. The CDR3 DNA reads TGTGCCAGCAGACCCCGGGACAGGGGACGGGACGAGCAGTACTTC.

Only a few counts were recorded for this clone. Written as DNA, the CDR3 is TGCAGCGTTTGCACCCGGACAGGGTGCTACGAGCAGTACTTC. Its translation: CSVCTRTGCYEQYF. V is TRBV29-1 and J is TRBJ2-7; 8 bases align to TRBD1. The CDR3 has 14 residues. V lost 5 bases, J lost 3 bases, and 9 bases stayed unmatched. The germline V gene has CDR1 SQVTM and CDR2 ANQGSEA.

This chain uses TRBV15 with TRBJ2-5; D gene uncertain. Trimming left V 1 base short and J 9 bases short, with 6 bases between. This CDR3 region has 11 residues. Germline assignment: CDR1 LNHNV and CDR2 YYDKDF (reference sequence). CDR3 residues: CATSRGAAQYF. Written as DNA, the CDR3 is TGTGCCACCAGCAGAGGGGCGGCCCAGTACTTC.

The sample holds a few counts of this clone. This chain connects TRBV30 to TRBJ2-1; D might be TRBD1 (5 bases). The CDR3 is 13 amino acids. Trimming took off 2 bases at V and 9 bases at J, with 14 bases between the two ends. Germline CDR1 GTSNPN, CDR2 SVGIG (reference sequence). Here the CDR3 DNA reads TGTGCCTGGAGTTCCTCAGGGTTGGGTGAGCAGTTCTTC. Translation gives CAWSSSGLGEQFF.

This clone was detected only a few times. This chain connects TRBV18 to TRBJ1-5; 9 nucleotides agree with TRBD1. The CDR3 runs to 16 residues. In germline, CDR1 is KGHSH, CDR2 LQKENI. The V gene end was trimmed by 0 bases and the J gene end by 7 bases; junction bases not matched to a gene: 7. The CDR3 is CASSPPGTGQGQPQHF. CDR3 nucleotide sequence: TGTGCCAGCTCACCACCGGGGACAGGGCAGGGACAGCCCCAGCATTTT. Using reference TRBV18 and TRBJ1-5 for the parts outside the CDR3, the full variable domain is NAGVMQNPRHLVRRRGQEARLRCSPMKGHSHVYWYRQLPEEGLKFMVYLQKENIIDESGMPKERFSAEFPKEGPSILRIQQVVRGDSAAYFCASSPPGTGQGQPQHFGDGTRLSIL.

This clone was seen a few times. This chain connects TRBV29-1 to TRBJ2-7; maybe TRBD2 (6 bases). Germline CDR1 reads SQVTM; CDR2 reads ANQGSEA. This CDR3 has 15 residues. Between the trimmed V and J ends, which lost 4 bases and 6 bases, there was a span of 22 bases. CDR3 residues: CSVVGIETRVGEQYF. The CDR3 region has the DNA TGCAGCGTTGTAGGAATAGAGACTAGGGTTGGCGAGCAGTACTTC.

CDR3 in amino acids: CASSVAPGSGNIQYF. CDR3 sequence (DNA): TGTGCCAGCAGCGTAGCTCCGGGGTCAGGAAACATTCAGTACTTC. This chain links TRBV9 with TRBJ2-4, with D tentatively TRBD2 (5 bases). Germline loops: CDR1 SGDLS, CDR2 YYNGEE. CDR3 length: 15 residues. Trimming took off 0 bases at V and 6 bases at J, with 13 bases between the two ends.

The chain combines TRBV6-1 with TRBJ2-7; D unclear. The V gene's germline CDR1 is MNHNS and CDR2 SASEGT. This CDR3 has 12 residues. Trimming pared 5 bases from V and 0 bases from J, leaving 5 bases between. The CDR3 region is CASSPHSYEQYF. The CDR3, as DNA: TGTGCCAGCAGTCCTCACTCCTACGAGCAGTACTTC.

V usage is TRBV6-6 and J usage is TRBJ2-7, with 9 bases that match TRBD1. CDR3 length equals 13 residues. CDR1 and CDR2 from the germline V gene are MNHNY and SVGAGI (reference sequence). V shed 6 bases and J 1 base; nucleotides not matched to a gene: 1. The chain's CDR3 is CASRTGGSYEQYF. The CDR3 DNA sequence: TGTGCCAGCAGGACAGGGGGGTCCTACGAGCAGTACTTC.

The CDR3 DNA sequence: TGTGCCAGCAGCTTAGGCTCTCAAGAGACCCAGTACTTC. Protein product: CASSLGSQETQYF. This chain uses TRBV13 with TRBJ2-5; D not resolved. The CDR3 is 13 amino acids. Germline-derived CDR1 and CDR2 are PRHDT and FYEKMQ (reference sequence). Deletions cut 0 bases from V and 2 bases from J, with 4 bases between.